This passage covers 6 T cell receptor beta chains from one sample sequenced in a study of CD8 T cells in ankylosing spondylitis. General study results and limits: There was a TCR beta motif, made of several highly homologous variants, that appeared characteristic of ankylosing spondylitis blood.

No antigens are known for them. TCRdb reanalysed the 5' RACE reads using MiXCR and keeps one entry per CDR3 protein. The table has approximately 150,000 distinct CDR3 sequences, roughly 17% seen once; the top ten hold 25% to 40%. The sequencing sample was made of blood, either unsorted or a sorted T cell fraction (not recorded which). Receptors were obtained from a male donor with ankylosing spondylitis.

The sample holds a few counts of this clonotype. V is TRBV6-5 and J is TRBJ1-1, with a possible D match to TRBD1 (6 bases). This CDR3 comprises 15 residues. Germline V gives CDR1 MNHEY, CDR2 SVGAGI. The germline V and J ends were trimmed by 1 base and 6 bases, with 15 bases remaining between them. The DNA of the CDR3 is TGTGCCAGCAGTTACTTGTCACAGGGTTTGCCTGAAGCTTTCTTT. The encoded protein is CASSYLSQGLPEAFF.

The gene calls are TRBV4-1 and TRBJ2-3; D gene ambiguous. The CDR3 runs 16 residues. Germline lookup yields CDR1 MGHRA and CDR2 YSYEKL. The V gene lost 4 bases and the J gene lost 4 bases, with 18 bases spanning the gap. The CDR3 bases are TGCGCCAGCAGCCGGCTACCGGCAGTATCCGCAGATACGCAGTATTTT. Protein sequence: CASSRLPAVSADTQYF.

Here the CDR3 reads CASSVRNGAAFTDTQYF. In nucleotides, the CDR3 is TGTGCCAGCAGCGTTAGGAATGGAGCGGCCTTCACAGATACGCAGTATTTT. This chain joins TRBV9 and TRBJ2-3; weak D call: TRBD2 (5 bases). V dropped 2 bases and J dropped 2 bases, with 18 bases sitting between them. In germline, CDR1 is SGDLS, CDR2 YYNGEE. The CDR3 consists of 17 residues.

Many counts were recorded for this clonotype. This chain uses TRBV9 with TRBJ2-1; TRBD2 agrees at 13 bases. Losses at the gene ends were 4 bases for V and 7 bases for J; bases not matched to a gene: 8. Germline CDR1 SGDLS, CDR2 YYNGEE. The CDR3 loop spans 16 amino acids. The CDR3 DNA is TGTGCCAGCAGCTCGACTAGCGGGAGGCAATGGAATGAGCAGTTCTTC. This translates into CASSSTSGRQWNEQFF.

This clonotype was seen a few times. The chain joins TRBV11-2 to TRBJ2-1; TRBD2 matches at 8 bases. The germline V gene has CDR1 SGHAT and CDR2 FQNNGV. The V and J ends lost 5 bases and 3 bases, in that order; junction bases with no gene match: 12. This CDR3 comprises 17 residues. The CDR3 here is CASSLPNGRALYNEQFF. The CDR3 bases are TGTGCCAGCAGCCTACCTAACGGGAGGGCCCTCTACAATGAGCAGTTCTTC.

This chain joins TRBV13 and TRBJ2-7, with a possible D match to TRBD1 (8 bases). From germline, CDR1 is PRHDT and CDR2 FYEKMQ (reference sequence). The CDR3 has 14 amino acids. Between the trimmed V and J ends, which lost 6 bases and 6 bases, there was a span of 18 bases. The CDR3: CASRPTGEGGEQYF. In DNA, the CDR3 is TGTGCCAGCAGGCCGACAGGGGAGGGTGGCGAGCAGTACTTC.